The 22 T cell receptor beta chains below were found in one sample sequenced in a study of response to subunit inactivated influenza vaccine. MiXCR was run by TCRdb on the RT-PCR reads, yielding one entry per CDR3 protein. The sample lists just over 300,000 distinct CDR3 sequences; approximately 20% were seen once. The source material was PBMCs from blood, sampled less than 22 months after vaccination. These receptors all come from a man aged 50-75 years who received an inactivated influenza vaccine.

The sample holds many counts of this clonotype. The chain recombines TRBV20-1 with TRBJ1-1; 7 bases are a match to TRBD1. From germline, CDR1 is DFQATT and CDR2 SNEGSKA (reference sequence). This CDR3 has 14 residues. V lost 6 bases and J lost 2; bases outside the gene matches: 9. The CDR3 DNA reads as TGCAGTGCCCCCGAACAGGGGAAAAACACTGAAGCTTTCTTT. Translated: CSAPEQGKNTEAFF.

This clonotype was counted at least ten times. The CDR3 DNA reads as TGTGCCAGCAGTTCGTCCACCGGGACAGGGAAGGGCATACGCAATCAGCCCCAGCATTTT. Translation gives CASSSSTGTGKGIRNQPQHF. This sequence joins TRBV6-2 or TRBV6-3 and TRBJ1-5; TRBD1 matches 9 bases. Losses at the gene ends were 4 bases for V and 2 bases for J; bases not matched to a gene: 18. CDR3 length: 20 amino acids. CDR1 and CDR2 from the germline V gene are MNHEY and SVGEGT.

V is TRBV5-4 and J is TRBJ2-1, with 10 bases identical to TRBD2. CDR1 is SGHNT and CDR2 is YYREEE in the germline V gene (reference sequence). The CDR3 contains 15 residues. V was clipped by 1 base and J by 5 bases; unmatched bases: 3. CDR3 sequence: CASSLILAGDNEQFF. The CDR3 nucleotides are TGTGCCAGCAGCTTGATCCTAGCGGGGGACAATGAGCAGTTCTTC.

V usage is TRBV29-1 and J usage is TRBJ2-1; 9 bases fit TRBD2. There are 13 residues in the CDR3. The J segment lost 9 bases and the V segment lost 4 bases, leaving 7 bases of the junction unmatched. Germline CDR1 is SQVTM and CDR2 is ANQGSEA. The CDR3 sequence: CSVGSLAGREQFF. Here the CDR3 DNA reads TGCAGCGTTGGCAGCCTAGCGGGACGTGAGCAGTTCTTC.

This clonotype was detected only once. CDR3 protein: CSVEPGGETQYF. The CDR3 nucleotides are TGCAGCGTTGAACCGGGCGGGGAGACCCAGTACTTC. The gene calls are TRBV29-1 and TRBJ2-5; possible D gene TRBD2, 5 bases. The CDR3 covers 12 residues. Germline loops: CDR1 SQVTM, CDR2 ANQGSEA. The germline V and J ends were trimmed by 2 bases and 5 bases, with 9 bases remaining between them. The whole variable domain, filled in from reference TRBV29-1 and TRBJ2-5, reads SAVISQKPSRDICQRGTSLTIQCQVDSQVTMMFWYRQQPGQSLTLIATANQGSEATYESGFVIDKFPISRPNLTFSTLTVSNMSPEDSSIYLCSVEPGGETQYFGPGTRLLVL.

This clonotype was observed a few times. The J gene is TRBJ1-5, the V gene TRBV15; the D gene is possibly TRBD1 (6 bases). The germline gives CDR1 LNHNV, CDR2 YYDKDF (reference sequence). The V and J ends lost 0 bases and 1 base respectively, with 10 bases between them. The CDR3 has 16 amino acids. The CDR3 nucleotides read TGTGCCACCAGCAGAGATGGGGGGCTCAGCAATCAGCCCCAGCATTTT. Amino acid sequence: CATSRDGGLSNQPQHF. The whole variable domain, remainder taken from reference TRBV15 and TRBJ1-5, is DAMVIQNPRYQVTQFGKPVTLSCSQTLNHNVMYWYQQKSSQAPKLLFHYYDKDFNNEADTPDNFQSRRPNTSFCFLDIRSPGLGDTAMYLCATSRDGGLSNQPQHFGDGTRLSIL.

V gene TRBV21-1 combines with J gene TRBJ1-5; no check of the table's D call, TRBD1, against the DNA was made. TRBV21-1 represents a pseudogene. This CDR3 is built from 16 residues. The CDR3 nucleotides are TGTGCCAGCAGCAAAGTCAGGGGGCTTAGCAATCAGCCCCAGCATTTT. This gives the protein CASSKVRGLSNQPQHF.

This clonotype was counted only a few times. V is TRBV2 and J is TRBJ2-3; a weak D match, TRBD1 (6 bases). Germline-derived CDR1 and CDR2 are SNHLY and FYNNEI. The CDR3 loop spans 12 amino acids. V lost 3 bases, J lost 9 bases, and 10 bases lay in between. DNA of the CDR3: TGTGCCAGCAGTGAGTGGACAGCCACGCAGTATTTT. This encodes CASSEWTATQYF.

This clonotype was seen more than once but under ten times. The chain links TRBV3-1 to TRBJ1-3; possibly TRBD1 for D (6 bases). Germline-derived CDR1 and CDR2 are LGHDT and YNNKEL (reference sequence). The CDR3 contains 14 residues. The V and J ends lost 8 bases and 1 base respectively, with 12 bases between them. CDR3 nucleotides: TGTGCCAGCGGCGGACAGTTATCTGGAAACACCATATATTTT. Amino acids: CASGGQLSGNTIYF.

The CDR3: CASSYSNSGNTIYF. CDR3 bases: TGTGCCAGCAGTTACAGCAACTCTGGAAACACCATATATTTT. This chain uses TRBV12-3 or TRBV12-4 with TRBJ1-3; no clear D. CDR3 size: 14 residues. V was trimmed by 4 bases and J by 0 bases, leaving 7 bases between them.

This clonotype turned up a few times. The V and J genes are TRBV12-3 or TRBV12-4 and TRBJ2-7; D gene uncertain. The CDR3 is made up of 12 amino acids. Trimming cost V 3 bases and J 2 bases, with 5 bases left between them. Here the CDR3 DNA reads TGTGCCAGCAGTTTGCAGGCCTACGAGCAGTACTTC. Translated: CASSLQAYEQYF.

This rearrangement joins TRBV7-8 to TRBJ2-2, with D tentatively TRBD1 or TRBD2 (5 bases each). The CDR3 contains 15 residues. The germline CDR1 and CDR2 sequences are SGHVS and FQNEAQ. V gave up 5 bases and J gave up 0 bases, with 10 bases separating them. The CDR3 region has the DNA TGTGCCAGCAGCGGGGACCGAGCGAACACCGGGGAGCTGTTTTTT. Encoded protein: CASSGDRANTGELFF.

This clonotype was recorded at least ten times. V is TRBV11-2 and J is TRBJ2-7; D unclear. Trimming stripped 1 base from V and 0 bases from J, with 7 bases between. Germline V gives CDR1 SGHAT, CDR2 FQNNGV. CDR3 length: 14 amino acids. CDR3 amino acids: CASSLVQSSYEQYF. In DNA, the CDR3 is TGTGCCAGCAGCTTAGTCCAGAGCTCCTACGAGCAGTACTTC.

The chain employs TRBV9 and TRBJ2-7, with TRBD2 matching 11 bases. The germline V gene has CDR1 SGDLS and CDR2 YYNGEE. The CDR3 sequence is 15 residues long. The ends lost 2 bases at V and 4 bases at J; junction bases unmatched: 5. The CDR3: CASSVGTSGPYEQYF. CDR3 coding DNA: TGTGCCAGCAGCGTGGGGACTAGCGGCCCTTACGAGCAGTACTTC.

Concerning this clonotype: At one boundary the junction diverges from the germline segment, which might be a read error. The chain combines TRBV20-1 with TRBJ1-5; D remains ambiguous. Germline V CDR1 and CDR2: DFQATT, SNEGSKA (reference sequence). The CDR3 contains 16 residues. This chain's CDR3 is CSARDTAGLFNQTQHF. The CDR3 DNA sequence: TGCAGTGCTAGAGATACGGCAGGACTTTTCAATCAGACCCAGCATTTT.

This chain connects TRBV20-1 to TRBJ2-7, with 7 nucleotides matching TRBD1. The CDR3 covers 12 residues. Per the germline V gene, CDR1 is DFQATT and CDR2 is SNEGSKA (reference sequence). Germline trimming cut 7 bases from V and 5 bases from J; bases unmatched to any gene: 8. CDR3 DNA: TGCAGTGGCTTGCAAGGGGGCCACGAGCAGTACTTC. It specifies CSGLQGGHEQYF.

This clonotype occurred many times. The J gene is TRBJ1-6, the V gene TRBV12-3 or TRBV12-4; a weak D match, TRBD1 (6 bases). The CDR3 spans 13 residues. The germline V and J ends were trimmed by 6 bases and 11 bases, with 14 bases remaining between them. The CDR3 reads CASSRDKSAPLHF. CDR3 bases: TGTGCCAGCAGCCGGGACAAATCGGCACCCCTCCACTTT.

The rearrangement uses TRBV19 and TRBJ1-2; TRBD1 is a possible D gene (5 bases). The V gene's germline CDR1 is LNHDA and CDR2 SQIVND (reference sequence). Trimming stripped 3 bases from V and 1 base from J, with 9 bases between. The CDR3 consists of 14 residues. The CDR3 reads CASSIRQLNYGYTF. In DNA form, the CDR3 reads TGTGCCAGTAGTATCCGACAGCTTAACTATGGCTACACCTTC.

A note on this clonotype: One end of the junction fails to match germline, which may point to a read error. This sequence joins TRBV13 and TRBJ2-3; unclear D gene. CDR1 is PRHDT and CDR2 is FYEKMQ in the germline V gene (reference sequence). The CDR3 spans 13 residues. The CDR3 sequence is CASSLGLEPPKDF. The CDR3 nucleotides read TGTGCCAGCAGCTTAGGCCTTGAACCGCCTAAAGATTTT.

V usage is TRBV9 and J usage is TRBJ2-7; 10 nucleotides match TRBD2. Germline CDR1 is SGDLS and CDR2 is YYNGEE. V was clipped by 2 bases and J by 4 bases; unmatched bases: 6. The CDR3 extends over 15 amino acids. The CDR3 here is CASSVQASGSYEQYF. As DNA, the CDR3 is TGTGCCAGCAGCGTCCAGGCTAGCGGGAGTTACGAGCAGTACTTC. The variable domain in full, with the rest retrieved from reference TRBV9 and TRBJ2-7, is DSGVTQTPKHLITATGQRVTLRCSPRSGDLSVYWYQQSLDQGLQFLIQYYNGEERAKGNILERFSAQQFPDLHSELNLSSLELGDSALYFCASSVQASGSYEQYFGPGTRLTVT.

This clonotype was recorded a few times. The chain links TRBV20-1 to TRBJ1-6, with D possibly TRBD1 on 5 matching bases. V was clipped by 5 bases and J by 7 bases, with 12 bases between them. CDR3 length equals 13 residues. CDR1 and CDR2 (germline): DFQATT, SNEGSKA (reference sequence). This CDR3 is CSASGVVNSPLHF. In nucleotides, the CDR3 is TGCAGTGCTTCGGGGGTGGTGAATTCACCCCTCCACTTT.

The CDR3 sequence is CATSRDSPEQFF. In nucleotides, the CDR3 is TGTGCCACCAGCAGAGATAGCCCTGAGCAGTTCTTC. The chain couples TRBV15 to TRBJ2-1; D is ambiguous. The CDR3 has 12 residues. The germline V gene has CDR1 LNHNV and CDR2 YYDKDF (reference sequence). V was shortened by 0 bases and J by 9 bases, with 6 bases between the two germline ends.